This is a list of T cell receptor beta chains from one sample in a study of T cell changes during pregnancy in multiple sclerosis. Data came from immunoSEQ multiplex PCR; TCRdb stores just in-frame clones and leaves some out. The sample lists 50,000 to 65,000 clones; approximately 93% were seen once. The source material was CD8+ T cells from peripheral blood mononuclear cells, sampled in the second trimester of pregnancy. Receptor source: a female donor with multiple sclerosis, enrolled in a pregnancy study. Each CDR3 is given with its conserved first and last residue. Each record gives: V gene, clone size, D gene, J gene, CDR3 DNA, CDR3 protein. D genes are given only for firm matches. Where a row states a size, it is once, few, many or the class of an expanded clone; other rows omit it.

TRBV27	NA	NA	TRBJ2-7	TGTGCCAGCAGCGGGACAAGGAACGAGCAGTACTTC	CASSGTRNEQYF
TRBV27	once	NA	TRBJ1-2	TGTGCCAGCAGTCCCCAGTACTTTCACCTAGCAGGCCCCACGGGAGGATATGGCTACACCTTC	CASSPQYFHLAGPTGGYGYTF
TRBV5-1	NA	NA	TRBJ1-1	TGCGCCAGCAGCTTCGGGGAGAACACTGAAGCTTTCTTT	CASSFGENTEAFF
TRBV27	NA	NA	TRBJ2-4	TGTGCCAGCAGACCACTAGCATACATTCAGTACTTC	CASRPLAYIQYF
TRBV6-4	medium-sized	TRBD2	TRBJ2-7	TGTGCCAGCAGTGAGCGGGAGGGCTCCTACGAGCAGTACTTC	CASSEREGSYEQYF
TRBV6-5	few	TRBD1	TRBJ1-1	TGTGCCAGCAGTCCGTACAGGGGAGGCGGCACTGAAGCTTTCTTT	CASSPYRGGGTEAFF
TRBV6-1	NA	NA	TRBJ1-1	TGTGCCAGCAGTGGTCGTACGACAGTTGAAGCTTTCTTT	CASSGRTTVEAFF
TRBV6-6	NA	TRBD2	TRBJ2-7	TGTGCCAGCAGTTACGGGAGCGGGATTGCCTACGAGCAGTACTTC	CASSYGSGIAYEQYF
TRBV2	NA	NA	TRBJ2-7	TGTGCCAGCAGTGATGTACAATCCTACGAGCAGTACTTC	CASSDVQSYEQYF
TRBV6-5	NA	NA	TRBJ1-1	TGTGCCAGCAGTTTGAGTCGGACAGCGAACACTGAAGCTTTCTTT	CASSLSRTANTEAFF
TRBV9	NA	NA	TRBJ1-2	TGTGCCAGCAGCCCCCGCGGGACTTCTGGGGGGTATGGCTACACCTTC	CASSPRGTSGGYGYTF
TRBV7-2	few	NA	TRBJ1-3	TGTGCCAGCAGCATCCTACCACCGGACATCTCTGGAAACACCATATATTTT	CASSILPPDISGNTIYF
TRBV27	few	NA	TRBJ1-1	TGTGCCAGCAGCCTCGTAGGTGGGAGGAACACTGAAGCTTTCTTT	CASSLVGGRNTEAFF
TRBV6-6	once	TRBD2	TRBJ2-1	TGTGCCAGCAGTTACTCAGAAGGGAGGGCCGGTGAGCAGTTCTTC	CASSYSEGRAGEQFF
TRBV10-2	NA	TRBD2	TRBJ2-7	TGCGCCAGCAGACCCGGGACTAGCTCCTACGAGCAGTACTTC	CASRPGTSSYEQYF
TRBV5-1	once	NA	TRBJ2-7	TGCGCCAGCAGCCCACGGCAGGGCGCCTACGAGCAGTACTTC	CASSPRQGAYEQYF
TRBV19	NA	TRBD2	TRBJ2-1	TGTGCCAGTAGTCTAAGCGGGAGCTCCTACAATGAGCAGTTCTTC	CASSLSGSSYNEQFF
TRBV6-1	NA	NA	TRBJ2-7	TGTGCCAGCAGTCCGGGGGACTCCTACGAGCAGTACTTC	CASSPGDSYEQYF
TRBV7-9	NA	NA	TRBJ2-1	TGTGCCAGCAGCCCGGCGGATGAGCAGTTCTTC	CASSPADEQFF
TRBV7-9	NA	TRBD1	TRBJ2-7	TGTGCCAGCATCGCACAGGGGAGACACGAGCAGTACTTC	CASIAQGRHEQYF
TRBV11-2	once	NA	TRBJ2-1	TGTGCCAGCAGCTCCCGGGACTCAATCGTCGGTGAGCAGTTCTTC	CASSSRDSIVGEQFF
TRBV27	NA	NA	TRBJ1-2	TGTGCCAGTGCGGTGCAGGGCAACTTCTATGGCTACACCTTC	CASAVQGNFYGYTF
TRBV30	NA	NA	TRBJ2-7	TGTGCCTGGAGTGTATCAGGGGTAGGGGAGCAGTACTTC	CAWSVSGVGEQYF
TRBV27	NA	TRBD1	TRBJ2-7	TGTGCCAGCAGTCCACAGGGGGGAGAGCAGTACTTC	CASSPQGGEQYF
TRBV28	NA	NA	TRBJ2-2	TGTGCCAGCAGCCGAACAAACACCGGGGAGCTGTTTTTT	CASSRTNTGELFF
TRBV30	NA	TRBD2	TRBJ2-7	TGTGCCCGGGGGGGCATGGGCAATAACGAGCAGTACTTC	CARGGMGNNEQYF
TRBV2	NA	TRBD2	TRBJ2-1	TGTGCCAGCAGGGGTCCTAGCGGGGACCTGAGCTCCTACAATGAGCAGTTCTTC	CASRGPSGDLSSYNEQFF
TRBV10-2	NA	NA	TRBJ1-2	TGCGCCAGCAGGCACTCCCAGCCGGGGGGATCCACTAACTATGGCTACACCTTC	CASRHSQPGGSTNYGYTF
TRBV4-1	NA	TRBD1	TRBJ2-7	TGCGCCAGCAGCAAGCCGGGACAGTCCTCCTACGAGCAGTACTTC	CASSKPGQSSYEQYF
TRBV4-2	NA	NA	TRBJ2-7	TGTGCCAGCAGCCAAGGGGCCGAGCAGTACTTC	CASSQGAEQYF
TRBV7-6	NA	TRBD1	TRBJ2-7	TGTGCCAGCAGCCTCAATGCCGGGACAGGGAGACACGACGAGCAGTACTTC	CASSLNAGTGRHDEQYF
TRBV7-9	NA	NA	TRBJ1-1	TGTGCCAGCAGCTTAGTTGCAGGGCAAGGGACTGAAGCTTTCTTT	CASSLVAGQGTEAFF
TRBV27	NA	NA	TRBJ1-2	TGTGCCAGCAGTTTGAGCGGGAACTATGGCTACACCTTC	CASSLSGNYGYTF
TRBV7-9	few	NA	TRBJ2-1	TGTGCCAGCAGCCAATGGGGCACCTACAATGAGCAGTTCTTC	CASSQWGTYNEQFF
TRBV5-3	NA	NA	TRBJ2-1	TGTGCCAGAAGCTTGGGGTTTGCTTCCCTAGCGCATAACAATGAGCAGTTCTTC	CARSLGFASLAHNNEQFF
TRBV6-1	NA	NA	TRBJ1-3	TGTGCCAGCAGTGAAACGGAGAGCTCTGGAAACACCATATATTTT	CASSETESSGNTIYF
TRBV7-3	NA	TRBD2	TRBJ2-5	TGTGCCAGCAGCTTATGGGGTAGGGGACTAGCGGACCAAGAGACCCAGTACTTC	CASSLWGRGLADQETQYF
TRBV28	NA	NA	TRBJ2-7	TGTGCCAGCAGTTTAGTCCCCGAAAGCCCCCACGAGCAGTACTTC	CASSLVPESPHEQYF
TRBV6-1	NA	NA	TRBJ1-4	TGTGCCAGCAGTGGAGGGGAGGAGGGTAATGAAAAACTGTTTTTT	CASSGGEEGNEKLFF
TRBV19	NA	TRBD1	TRBJ2-7	TGTGCCAGTAGCTGGGGGACAGGGGGCTACGAGCAGTACTTC	CASSWGTGGYEQYF